Listed below are T cell receptor beta chains from one sample, sequenced in a study of T-cell memory formation after mild COVID-19. TCRdb reprocessed the 5' RACE reads via MiXCR and lists one record per CDR3 protein. The sample lists roughly 340,000 distinct CDR3 sequences, more than 20% occurring once. The sample taken for sequencing was PBMCs or a T cell subset sorted from them (not recorded which). These receptors were collected from a man aged 18 to 29 who had mild COVID-19 (a few samples of this study predate the infection). Cell type and time point are not known. The CDR3 runs from the conserved cysteine through the conserved F or W. D genes are given only for firm matches. For some rows the clone size is stated as once, few or many, or as a class when expanded; others skip it.

clone_size d_call j_call cdr3_length v_call cdr3_aa cdr3_nt
few . TRBJ1-5 13 TRBV12-3/TRBV12-4 CASSSDGNQPQHF TGTGCCAGCAGCTCGGACGGGAATCAGCCCCAGCATTTT
. . TRBJ1-5 15 TRBV20-1 CTIFSDVYSNQPQHF TGCACCATATTCTCGGACGTATATAGCAATCAGCCCCAGCATTTT
. . TRBJ2-1 12 TRBV27 CASPGAGDEQFF TGTGCCAGCCCAGGGGCTGGGGATGAGCAGTTCTTC
few . TRBJ1-1 12 TRBV12-3/TRBV12-4 CASRPSGLEAFF TGTGCCAGCCGCCCGTCGGGACTTGAAGCTTTCTTT
few TRBD1 TRBJ1-2 14 TRBV19 CASSYRGFDYGYTF TGTGCCAGTAGTTACAGGGGGTTCGACTATGGCTACACCTTC
few . TRBJ1-5 15 TRBV5-5 CASSLMGLSNQPQHF TGTGCCAGCAGCTTGATGGGCTTAAGCAATCAGCCCCAGCATTTT
few . TRBJ1-2 15 TRBV4-2 CASTPGPAKSYGYTF TGTGCCAGCACACCCGGACCTGCGAAAAGCTATGGCTACACCTTC
few . TRBJ2-2 15 TRBV6-5 CASSYRAGNTGELFF TGTGCCAGCAGTTACAGAGCGGGGAACACCGGGGAGCTGTTTTTT
few . TRBJ1-5 16 TRBV20-1 CSARLRGQSGNQPQHF TGCAGTGCTAGGCTCCGGGGGCAATCGGGCAATCAGCCCCAGCATTTT
. TRBD2 TRBJ2-5 18 TRBV4-1 CASSRNPGERGDLGTQYF TGCGCCAGCAGTCGCAACCCCGGGGAGCGGGGGGACCTGGGGACCCAGTACTTC
few TRBD2 TRBJ2-5 16 TRBV30 CAWSVASGGGWETQYF TGTGCCTGGAGTGTGGCTAGCGGCGGAGGGTGGGAGACCCAGTACTTC
. TRBD2 TRBJ2-3 19 TRBV4-3 CASSQDSLAGETSTDTQYF TGCGCCAGCAGCCAAGATTCCCTAGCGGGGGAAACTAGCACAGATACGCAGTATTTT
. . TRBJ1-5 12 TRBV3-1 CASSQMAGPQHF TGTGCCAGCAGCCAAATGGCGGGGCCCCAGCATTTT
. TRBD1 TRBJ1-2 15 TRBV7-2 CASSFRDRGNYGYTF TGTGCCAGCAGCTTCCGGGACAGGGGAAACTATGGCTACACCTTC
few TRBD2 TRBJ2-2 13 TRBV9 CASSAGGVGELFF TGTGCCAGCAGCGCCGGGGGGGTCGGGGAGCTGTTTTTT
few TRBD2 TRBJ2-1 15 TRBV7-2 CASRVTSGGPGSQFF TGTGCCAGCAGGGTGACTAGCGGGGGCCCTGGGTCCCAGTTCTTC
few . TRBJ2-7 14 TRBV4-3 CASSQEQGAYEQYF TGCGCCAGCAGCCAAGAACAGGGCGCCTACGAGCAGTACTTC
few TRBD1 TRBJ1-6 19 TRBV7-2 CASSSNSDRQGAGNSPLHF TGTGCCAGCAGCTCAAATAGCGACAGACAGGGGGCCGGGAATTCACCCCTCCACTTT
. . TRBJ1-4 15 TRBV10-3 CAISESADYNEKLFF TGTGCCATCAGTGAGTCGGCAGATTATAATGAAAAACTGTTTTTT
. . TRBJ1-3 12 TRBV30 CAWRKSQNTIYF TGTGCCTGGAGGAAATCCCAAAACACCATATATTTT
. . TRBJ1-2 15 TRBV6-6 CASSYTRGRVDGYTF TGTGCCAGCAGCTATACCCGGGGCAGGGTAGATGGCTACACCTTC
few . TRBJ2-3 15 TRBV7-3 CASSDLGAGGDTQYF TGTGCCAGCAGCGACCTGGGGGCCGGGGGAGATACGCAGTATTTT
few TRBD2 TRBJ2-3 16 TRBV7-2 CASSLGLAGGADTQYF TGTGCCAGCAGCTTAGGGTTAGCGGGTGGTGCAGATACGCAGTATTTT
few . TRBJ2-2 18 TRBV2 CASSEGPPGGSSTGELFF TGTGCCAGCAGTGAAGGGCCTCCGGGGGGCTCCTCCACCGGGGAGCTGTTTTTT
. . TRBJ1-2 15 TRBV6-1 CASSRRSSHDYGYTF TGTGCCAGCAGTCGAAGGTCCTCTCATGACTATGGCTACACCTTC
few . TRBJ1-1 14 TRBV20-1 CSASRSAMNTEAFF TGCAGTGCTAGTCGGTCGGCCATGAACACTGAAGCTTTCTTT
few TRBD1 TRBJ1-1 14 TRBV7-9 CASRPDRVYTEAFF TGTGCCAGCAGACCGGACAGGGTCTACACTGAAGCTTTCTTT
many . TRBJ2-5 15 TRBV24-1 CATSDSGKYQETQYF TGTGCCACCAGTGATTCGGGAAAGTACCAAGAGACCCAGTACTTC
few . TRBJ1-6 13 TRBV6-5 CASSYGVNSPLHF TGTGCCAGCAGTTACGGCGTGAATTCACCCCTCCACTTT
few . TRBJ2-5 13 TRBV7-2 CASSLLGKETQYF TGTGCCAGCAGCTTATTGGGAAAAGAGACCCAGTACTTC
. . TRBJ2-1 14 TRBV10-3 CAIRLASRGDEQFF TGTGCCATCAGACTAGCTTCCAGGGGCGATGAGCAGTTCTTC